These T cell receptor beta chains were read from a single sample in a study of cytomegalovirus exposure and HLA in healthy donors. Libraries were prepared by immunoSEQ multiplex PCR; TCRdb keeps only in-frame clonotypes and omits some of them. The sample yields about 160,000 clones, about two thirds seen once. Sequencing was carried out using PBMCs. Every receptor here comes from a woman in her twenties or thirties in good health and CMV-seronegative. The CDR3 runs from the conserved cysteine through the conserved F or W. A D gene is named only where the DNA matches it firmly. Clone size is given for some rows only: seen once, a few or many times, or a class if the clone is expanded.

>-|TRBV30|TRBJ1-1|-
TGTGCCTGGAAGATGGAGGGCACTGAAGCTTTCTTT
CAWKMEGTEAFF
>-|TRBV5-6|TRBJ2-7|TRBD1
TGTGCCAGCAGCTTGGATACCGGGGCAGGGGGTCACGAGCAGTACTTC
CASSLDTGAGGHEQYF
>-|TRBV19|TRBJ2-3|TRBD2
TGTGCCAGTAGTGCCCGGGCTAGCGGGAGAGATACGCAGTATTTT
CASSARASGRDTQYF
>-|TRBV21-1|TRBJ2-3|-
TGTGCCAGCAGCACCCATAGACATTTCTCTAGCACAGATACGCAGTATTTT
CASSTHRHFSSTDTQYF
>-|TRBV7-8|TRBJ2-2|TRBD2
TGTGCCAGCAGCTCAAGCGGGGGGGCCCCCGGGGAGCTGTTTTTT
CASSSSGGAPGELFF
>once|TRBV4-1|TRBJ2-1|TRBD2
TGCGCCAGCACCCGGTTACTAGCGGGAGGGAGCTCCTACAATGAGCAGTTCTTC
CASTRLLAGGSSYNEQFF
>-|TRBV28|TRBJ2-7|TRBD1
TGTGCCAGCAGGTACAGGGGCTACGAGCAGTACTTC
CASRYRGYEQYF
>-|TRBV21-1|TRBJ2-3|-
TGTGCCAGCAGCCTGAGCTTTAAACCACGGGGAGATACGCAGTATTTT
CASSLSFKPRGDTQYF
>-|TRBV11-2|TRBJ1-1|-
TGTGCCAGCAGTCCTATCAGGGGGAACACTGAAGCTTTCTTT
CASSPIRGNTEAFF
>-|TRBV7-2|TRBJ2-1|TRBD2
TGTGCCAGCAGCCCCAGGACTAGCGCTTACAATGAGCAGTTCTTC
CASSPRTSAYNEQFF
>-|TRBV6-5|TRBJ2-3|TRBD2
TGTGCCAGCAGTTACTTCGGGGGAGGGAGCACAGATACGCAGTATTTT
CASSYFGGGSTDTQYF
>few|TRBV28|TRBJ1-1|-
TGTGCCAGCAGCTCTTTGTTGCGTTTAGTCGAAGCTTTCTTT
CASSSLLRLVEAFF
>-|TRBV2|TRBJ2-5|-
TGTGCCAGCAGTGTTAGAATCCAAGAGACCCAGTACTTC
CASSVRIQETQYF
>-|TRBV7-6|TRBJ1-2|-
TGTGCCAGCAGCTTAAACTCCCTCGCCGGCTACACCTTC
CASSLNSLAGYTF
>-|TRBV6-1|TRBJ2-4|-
TGTGCCAGCACCGGTTATTCCAAAAACATTCAGTACTTC
CASTGYSKNIQYF
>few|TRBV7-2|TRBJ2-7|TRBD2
TGTGCCAGCAGCTTAGGGGTAGCGGGAGGATTGGACGAGCAGTACTTC
CASSLGVAGGLDEQYF
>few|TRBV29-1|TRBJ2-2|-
TGCAGCGTTGAAGTCCGAGTAGGGGAGCTGTTTTTT
CSVEVRVGELFF
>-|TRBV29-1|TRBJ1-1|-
TGCAGCGTTGGAGCGGGCGGAACTGAAGCTTTCTTT
CSVGAGGTEAFF
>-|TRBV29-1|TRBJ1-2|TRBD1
TGCAGCGTTGATAGAGGGGGCGTAGATGGCTACACCTTC
CSVDRGGVDGYTF
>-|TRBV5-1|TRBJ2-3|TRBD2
TGCGCCAGCAGCACGGGGGGGGAGTTCGCAGATACGCAGTATTTT
CASSTGGEFADTQYF
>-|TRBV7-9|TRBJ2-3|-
TGTGCCAGCAGCTTTCTAGCAGATCCCTCGACAGATACGCAGTATTTT
CASSFLADPSTDTQYF
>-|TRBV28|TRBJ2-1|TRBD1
TGTGCCAGCAGTTCCTACAGGGGAAGCTCCTACAATGAGCAGTTCTTC
CASSSYRGSSYNEQFF
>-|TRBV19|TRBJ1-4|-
TGTGCCAGTACCGGGAAAGTTGGTGAAAAACTGTTTTTT
CASTGKVGEKLFF
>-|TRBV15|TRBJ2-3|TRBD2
TGTGCCACCAGCAGAGTATCTAGCGGGAGGCAGTATTTT
CATSRVSSGRQYF
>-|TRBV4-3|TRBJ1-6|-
TGCGCCAGCAGCCAAGAGTTCAGGGTGCATTCACCCCTCCACTTT
CASSQEFRVHSPLHF
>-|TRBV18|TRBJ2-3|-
TGTGCCAGCTCACCACCGGTCCGGCGGGCTAGCACAGATACGCAGTATTTT
CASSPPVRRASTDTQYF
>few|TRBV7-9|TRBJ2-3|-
TGTGCCAGCAGCTTATGGGGCTCGGCAGGCACAGATACGCAGTATTTT
CASSLWGSAGTDTQYF
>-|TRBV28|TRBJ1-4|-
TGTGCCAGCAGTTTAAGGGCGGGAAAACTGTTTTTT
CASSLRAGKLFF
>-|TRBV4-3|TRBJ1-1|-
TGCGCCAGCAGCCAAGATCGACAGTTGAACACTGAAGCTTTCTTT
CASSQDRQLNTEAFF
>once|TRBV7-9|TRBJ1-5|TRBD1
TGTGCCAGCAGCGGGACAGGGGAACAGCCCCAGCATTTT
CASSGTGEQPQHF
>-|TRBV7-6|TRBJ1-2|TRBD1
TGTGCCAGCAGCCCAGGGACAGTCTATGGCTACACCTTC
CASSPGTVYGYTF
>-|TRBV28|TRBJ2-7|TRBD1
TGTGCCAGCAGTTCGGGACAGTCCTACGAGCAGTACTTC
CASSSGQSYEQYF
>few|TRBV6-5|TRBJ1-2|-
TGTGCCAGCAGTTCTCCTAGTGGGGCCTTCTATGGCTACACCTTC
CASSSPSGAFYGYTF
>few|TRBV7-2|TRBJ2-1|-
TGTGCCAGCCAGCTAGAGACCTACAATGAGCAGTTCTTC
CASQLETYNEQFF
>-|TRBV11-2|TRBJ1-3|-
TGTGCCAGCTCTGGGTTTCCCGGGGCTGGAAACACCATATATTTT
CASSGFPGAGNTIYF
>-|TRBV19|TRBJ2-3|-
TGTGCCAGTAGTAGGGCAGTTCGAAGCACAGATACGCAGTATTTT
CASSRAVRSTDTQYF
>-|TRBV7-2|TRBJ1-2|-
TGTGCCAGCAGCCCCCTGAAAAACAGTGACGGCTACACCTTC
CASSPLKNSDGYTF
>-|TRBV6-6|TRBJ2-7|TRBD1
TGTGCCAGCAGTTACCCGGACAGGGGTTTCTACGAGCAGTACTTC
CASSYPDRGFYEQYF
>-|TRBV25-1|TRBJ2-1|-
TGTGCCAGCGGACCCGGGAGCGGATACAATGAGCAGTTCTTC
CASGPGSGYNEQFF
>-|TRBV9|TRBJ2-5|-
TGTGCCAGCAGCACAACAGGGTTAGGGGAGACCCAGTACTTC
CASSTTGLGETQYF
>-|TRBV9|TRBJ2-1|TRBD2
TGTGCCAGCAGCGTAGAGGGAGGGCCAAATGAGCAGTTCTTC
CASSVEGGPNEQFF
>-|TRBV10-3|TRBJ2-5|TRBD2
TGTGCCATCAGCCCAGCGGGGGGTGGGAAGACCCAGTACTTC
CAISPAGGGKTQYF
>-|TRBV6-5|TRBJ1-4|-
TGTGCCAGCAGACCCGGACAGTATGAAAAACTGTTTTTT
CASRPGQYEKLFF
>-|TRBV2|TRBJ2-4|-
TGTGTCTCAGGGGATTGGAACATTCAGTACTTC
CVSGDWNIQYF
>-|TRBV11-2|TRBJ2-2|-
TGTGCCAGCAGCGCAAGCAGGGGAACCGGGGAGCTGTTTTTT
CASSASRGTGELFF
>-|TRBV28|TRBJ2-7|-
TGTGCCAGCAGTTTACCGTCAGTCCACGAGCAGTACTTC
CASSLPSVHEQYF
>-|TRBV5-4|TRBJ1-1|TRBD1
TGTGCCAGCAGCAAGGACAGGGTACCTGAAGCTTTCTTT
CASSKDRVPEAFF
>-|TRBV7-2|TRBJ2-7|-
TGTGCCAGCAGCTTTAGGAGCGACGAGCAGTACTTC
CASSFRSDEQYF
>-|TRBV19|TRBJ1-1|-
TGTGCCAGTAGTAACACCGGGACACTCACCAAAAGGTATCGAGCTTTCTTT
CASSNTGTLTKRYRAFF
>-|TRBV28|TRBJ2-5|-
TGTGCCAGCAGCGCAGAAGAGACCCAGTACTTC
CASSAEETQYF
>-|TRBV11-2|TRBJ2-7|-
TGTGCCAGCAGCTTACCTGGACAAGGGCTTAGCTCCTACGAGCAGTACTTC
CASSLPGQGLSSYEQYF
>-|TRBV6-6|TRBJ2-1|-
TGTGCCGCCCTTAGCGGTACCTACAATGAGCAGTTCTTC
CAALSGTYNEQFF
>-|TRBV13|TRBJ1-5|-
TGTGCCAGCAGCGACAGATCCAGCTCGCTCCAGCATTTT
CASSDRSSSLQHF